This TCR beta chain was sequenced in a study of blood T cells in healthy people across ages (dated by TCRdb to the mid-2010s). General notes on the study: In model experiments, roughly one uniquely barcoded TCR beta cDNA molecule per two T cells was captured by template switching. The study analyzed two additional independent replicas of 1 million unique cDNA reads from the same blood draw for two donors, one aged 18 to 29 and one aged 80 or older. To avoid experimental bias, donors of different ages were spread randomly across the sequencing lanes. Age-related changes in TCR beta repertoire diversity were measured in the study by deep sequencing normalized with unique cDNA molecular identifiers. Donors were grouped into four age groups: young (average approximately 16 years), middle-aged (about 38), aged (around 60) and long-lived (about 82). What the study reported, not specific to this receptor: Compared with the aged group, the long-lived group had more naive CD4+ T cells, fewer expanded clones and increased TCR diversity, a pattern suggesting age selection. Total diversity estimates from one million sequenced T cells were considered lower bounds and underestimates. Bulk unsorted PBMC profiling prevented conclusive comparison of naive and antigen-experienced compartments. The CMV infection status of donors was not known, potentially confounding age-related changes in expanded clonotypes. As age increased, observed TCR beta diversity per million T cells dropped in a roughly linear way, and a significant reduction was already evident by age approximately 40. There was a strong correlation between observed TCR beta diversity and the percentage of naive T cells measured by flow cytometry.

Library preparation employed 5' RACE. Instrument on record: Illumina HiSeq 2500. The second PCR ran for about 7 to 11 cycles and used a J-beta primer mix along with a sample-barcoded 5' primer. Each TCR beta cDNA molecule received a unique molecular identifier from a template-switch 5' adaptor carrying 12 random nucleotides. At least 3 million CDR3-containing paired-end reads were obtained from each sample. First-strand cDNA was synthesized from all RNA with the Mint cDNA synthesis kit, primed by a TRBC-specific oligonucleotide. Following uracil-DNA glycosylase treatment, all cDNA underwent a first 18-cycle PCR with the universal primers M1SS and BC2_uni_R. From the authors' description of their analysis: Each sample was normalized by randomly selecting 1 million high-quality reads, each carrying a distinct molecular identifier. Instead of being binned into consensus sequences, reads with shared molecular identifiers were discarded. MiTCR, with a Q25 quality threshold and the strictest error-elimination algorithm, was used for CDR3 identification, clonotype clustering and error correction. A nonparametric unseen species model with Euler transformation was used to estimate lower-bound total TCR beta diversity. TCRdb reanalyzed the raw reads on its own, using fastp at Q25 for trimming and MiXCR for clone calling, and kept in-frame beta chains. Entries are consolidated by CDR3 protein sequence, retaining the most common genes and DNA. Here the V and J calls rest on TCRdb's processing, not on the authors' analysis. Counted in this sample were 800,000 to 950,000 distinct CDR3 sequences; about 48% of them appeared once. The biggest ten clones account for roughly 13% of the sample.

About this clonotype: It lacks a known antigen. No much larger clonotype is one base removed from it; base qualities were not supplied.

Donors were 39 systemically healthy Caucasian individuals from Russia aged about 6 to 100 years. Each donor gave approximately 9.3 milliliters of peripheral blood, collected into EDTA-treated Vacutainer tubes. Ficoll-Paque density-gradient centrifugation was used to isolate PBMCs, with at least 6.5 million per sample. Trizol reagent was used to extract total RNA from the PBMCs, yielding at least 6 micrograms per sample. The percentages of naive CD45RAhigh/CD27high T cells were determined by flow cytometry on a PBMC aliquot from every donor. CDR1 and CDR2 are read off the germline V gene as MDHEN and SYDVKM. The junction shows trimming of 3 bases on V and 9 bases on J, plus 12 bases between the germline ends. The cysteine opens and the phenylalanine closes a CDR3 of 13 amino acids. The retained sequence is limited to the CDR3, 39 bases, with the frame set at the first base.

Sequenced material: blood. The rearrangement combines TRBV28 with TRBJ2-1; the D match is possibly TRBD1 or TRBD2, with 5 bases aligned in each. The receptor was isolated from a man aged 25-45 years in good health. In nucleotides, the sequence is TGTGCCAGCAGTTTTTATCGGGGCGGTGAGCAGTTCTTC. Translated, it gives CASSFYRGGEQFF.